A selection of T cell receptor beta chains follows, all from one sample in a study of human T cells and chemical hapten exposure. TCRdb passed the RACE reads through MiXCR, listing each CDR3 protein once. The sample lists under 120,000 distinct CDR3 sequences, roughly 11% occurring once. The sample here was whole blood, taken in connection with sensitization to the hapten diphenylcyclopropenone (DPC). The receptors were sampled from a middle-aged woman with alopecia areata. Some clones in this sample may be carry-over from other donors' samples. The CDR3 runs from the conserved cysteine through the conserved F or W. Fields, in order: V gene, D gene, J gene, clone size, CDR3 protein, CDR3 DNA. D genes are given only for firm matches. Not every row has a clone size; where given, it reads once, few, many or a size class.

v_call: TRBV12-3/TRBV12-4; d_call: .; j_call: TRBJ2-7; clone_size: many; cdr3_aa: CASSPSGAAHEQYF; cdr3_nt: TGTGCCAGCAGTCCCAGCGGAGCAGCCCACGAGCAGTACTTC
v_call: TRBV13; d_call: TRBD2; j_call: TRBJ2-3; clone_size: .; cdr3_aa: CASSSPTPSGDTQYF; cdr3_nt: TGTGCCAGCAGCTCCCCGACGCCTAGCGGGGATACGCAGTATTTT
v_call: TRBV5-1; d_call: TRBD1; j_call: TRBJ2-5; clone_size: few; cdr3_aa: CASSSGTGRRETQYF; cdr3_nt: TGCGCCAGCAGCTCCGGGACAGGGAGGCGAGAGACCCAGTACTTC
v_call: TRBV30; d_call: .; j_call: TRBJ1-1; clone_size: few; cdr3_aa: CAWSDTLKDEAFF; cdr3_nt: TGTGCCTGGAGTGACACCTTAAAGGATGAAGCTTTCTTT
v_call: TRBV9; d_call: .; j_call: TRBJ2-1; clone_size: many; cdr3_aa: CASSVQGNEQFF; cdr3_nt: TGTGCCAGCAGTGTACAGGGCAATGAGCAGTTCTTC
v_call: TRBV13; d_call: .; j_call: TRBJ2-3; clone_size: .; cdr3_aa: CASSSGDQLQITDTQYF; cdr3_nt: TGTGCCAGCAGCTCAGGGGACCAACTCCAAATCACAGATACGCAGTATTTT
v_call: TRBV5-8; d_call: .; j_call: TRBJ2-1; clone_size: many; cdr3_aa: CASSLEARREQFF; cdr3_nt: TGTGCCAGCAGCTTGGAAGCCCGCCGGGAGCAGTTCTTC
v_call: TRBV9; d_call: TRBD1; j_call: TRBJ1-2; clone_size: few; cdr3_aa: CASSVEGTATPNYGYTF; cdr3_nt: TGTGCCAGCAGCGTAGAGGGGACAGCTACCCCTAACTATGGCTACACCTTC
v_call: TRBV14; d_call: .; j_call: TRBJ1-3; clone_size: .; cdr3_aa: CASSQDGTLNTIYF; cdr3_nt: TGTGCCAGCAGCCAAGATGGGACGCTAAACACCATATATTTT
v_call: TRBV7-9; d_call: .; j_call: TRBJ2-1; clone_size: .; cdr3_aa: CASIDLGSWDNEQFF; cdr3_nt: TGTGCCAGCATCGACTTAGGGAGTTGGGACAATGAGCAGTTCTTC
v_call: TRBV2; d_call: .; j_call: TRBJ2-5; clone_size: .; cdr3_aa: CASKPDQETQYF; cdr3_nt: TGTGCCAGCAAGCCAGATCAAGAGACCCAGTACTTC
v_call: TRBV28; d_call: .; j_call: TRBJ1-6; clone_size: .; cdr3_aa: CASSLRSGRNSPLHF; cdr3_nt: TGTGCCAGCAGTTTAAGGTCCGGGCGAAATTCACCCCTCCACTTT
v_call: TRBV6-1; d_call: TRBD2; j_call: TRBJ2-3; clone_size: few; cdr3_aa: CASSARPPGLAGGADTQYF; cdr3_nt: TGTGCCAGCAGTGCCCGACCTCCGGGACTAGCGGGGGGGGCAGATACGCAGTATTTT
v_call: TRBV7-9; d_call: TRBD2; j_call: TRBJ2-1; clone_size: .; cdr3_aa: CASSLGLEKYNEQFF; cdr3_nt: TGTGCCAGCAGCCTGGGACTAGAAAAATACAATGAGCAGTTCTTC
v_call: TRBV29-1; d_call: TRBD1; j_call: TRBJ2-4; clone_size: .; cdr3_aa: CSVGTGENIQYF; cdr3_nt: TGCAGCGTTGGAACAGGGGAAAACATTCAGTACTTC
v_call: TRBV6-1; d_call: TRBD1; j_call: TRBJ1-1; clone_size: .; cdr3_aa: CASRPGQGQGTEAFF; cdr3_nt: TGTGCCAGCAGGCCGGGACAGGGGCAGGGCACTGAAGCTTTCTTT
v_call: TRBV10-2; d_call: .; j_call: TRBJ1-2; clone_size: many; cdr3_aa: CASSESRQGAGYTF; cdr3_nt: TGCGCCAGCAGTGAGTCTCGGCAGGGCGCTGGCTACACCTTC
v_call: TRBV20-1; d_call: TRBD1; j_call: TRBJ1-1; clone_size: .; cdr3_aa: CSARIQGMNTEAFF; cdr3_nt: TGCAGTGCTAGGATACAGGGGATGAACACTGAAGCTTTCTTT
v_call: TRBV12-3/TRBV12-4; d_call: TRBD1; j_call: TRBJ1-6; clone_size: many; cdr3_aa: CASTGTGGRNSPLHF; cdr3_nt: TGTGCCAGCACCGGGACAGGGGGCCGTAATTCACCCCTCCACTTT
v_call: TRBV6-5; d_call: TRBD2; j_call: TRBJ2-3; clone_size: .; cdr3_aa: CASRGTSGTDTQYF; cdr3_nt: TGTGCCAGCAGAGGGACTAGCGGCACAGATACGCAGTATTTT
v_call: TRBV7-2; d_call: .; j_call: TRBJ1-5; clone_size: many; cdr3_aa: CASSPPGISNQPQHF; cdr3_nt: TGTGCCAGCAGCCCCCCAGGGATAAGTAATCAGCCCCAGCATTTT
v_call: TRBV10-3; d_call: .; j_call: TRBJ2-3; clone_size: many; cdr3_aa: CAISESSRNTQYF; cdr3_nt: TGTGCCATCAGTGAGTCCTCCCGGAATACGCAGTATTTT
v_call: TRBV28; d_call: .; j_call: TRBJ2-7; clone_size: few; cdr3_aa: CASSLLAREQYF; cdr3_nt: TGTGCCAGCAGTTTACTAGCCCGCGAGCAGTACTTC
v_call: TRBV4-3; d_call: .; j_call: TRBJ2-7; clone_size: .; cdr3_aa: CASSQVAFFYEQYF; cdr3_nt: TGCGCCAGCAGCCAAGTTGCGTTTTTTTACGAGCAGTACTTC
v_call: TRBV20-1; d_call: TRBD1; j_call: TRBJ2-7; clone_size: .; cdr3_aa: CSAIRQGKGYEQYF; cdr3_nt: TGCAGCGCGATTAGACAGGGGAAAGGGTACGAGCAGTACTTC
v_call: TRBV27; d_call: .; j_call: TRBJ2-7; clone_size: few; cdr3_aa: CASSFGDGNYEQYF; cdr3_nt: TGTGCCAGCAGTTTTGGGGACGGTAACTACGAGCAGTACTTC
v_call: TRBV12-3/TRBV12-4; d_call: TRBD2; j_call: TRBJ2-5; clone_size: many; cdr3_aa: CASSLGTSQETQYF; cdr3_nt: TGTGCCAGCAGTCTGGGGACTAGCCAAGAGACCCAGTACTTC
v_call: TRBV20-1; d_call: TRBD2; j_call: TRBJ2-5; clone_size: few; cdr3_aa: CSASQRGVQETQYF; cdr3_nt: TGCAGTGCTAGCCAGCGGGGGGTCCAAGAGACCCAGTACTTC